This is a list of T cell receptor beta chains from one sample in a study of T cells in tuberculosis. Sequencing was performed with immunoSEQ multiplex PCR; in TCRdb, only in-frame clones are kept and a portion is missing. The table has 50,000 or so clones, roughly 90% seen once. Input material: CD1b-GMM tetramer-negative cells sorted from PBMCs. The receptors derive from an adult woman with latent tuberculosis. Both conserved end residues are part of each CDR3. D genes are given only for firm matches. Expanded clones are given a class, and other clones once, few, many or no size at all.

d_gene: TRBD2; v_gene: TRBV5-6; j_gene: TRBJ2-7; abundance: -; CDR3aa: CASSLLRTSGRNEQYF; CDR3nt: TGTGCCAGCAGCTTGTTAAGGACTAGCGGGAGAAACGAGCAGTACTTC
d_gene: -; v_gene: TRBV11-2; j_gene: TRBJ2-6; abundance: -; CDR3aa: CASSRSGANVLTF; CDR3nt: TGTGCCAGCAGCCGCTCTGGGGCCAACGTCCTGACTTTC
d_gene: TRBD2; v_gene: TRBV2; j_gene: TRBJ2-5; abundance: -; CDR3aa: CASSEWGAGGLMGTQYF; CDR3nt: TGTGCCAGCAGTGAATGGGGAGCGGGGGGCCTGATGGGGACCCAGTACTTC
d_gene: -; v_gene: TRBV7-9; j_gene: TRBJ1-2; abundance: -; CDR3aa: CASSLAPGNGYTF; CDR3nt: TGTGCCAGCAGCTTAGCGCCGGGGAATGGCTACACCTTC
d_gene: -; v_gene: TRBV6-5; j_gene: TRBJ2-7; abundance: -; CDR3aa: CASSDRQAPYEQYF; CDR3nt: TGTGCCAGCAGTGATAGACAGGCCCCCTACGAGCAGTACTTC
d_gene: -; v_gene: TRBV4-1; j_gene: TRBJ2-1; abundance: -; CDR3aa: CASSQDSDEQFF; CDR3nt: TGCGCCAGCAGCCAAGATTCGGATGAGCAGTTCTTC
d_gene: -; v_gene: TRBV7-2; j_gene: TRBJ1-2; abundance: -; CDR3aa: CASSLTGGYTF; CDR3nt: TGTGCCAGCAGCTTAACAGGCGGCTACACCTTC
d_gene: TRBD1; v_gene: TRBV18; j_gene: TRBJ2-7; abundance: -; CDR3aa: CASSPPGQYEQYF; CDR3nt: TGTGCCAGCTCACCACCGGGACAGTACGAGCAGTACTTC
d_gene: TRBD1; v_gene: TRBV30; j_gene: TRBJ1-2; abundance: -; CDR3aa: CAWSVPLRTGGQYTF; CDR3nt: TGTGCCTGGAGTGTACCACTAAGGACAGGGGGACAGTACACCTTC
d_gene: -; v_gene: TRBV7-1; j_gene: TRBJ2-6; abundance: once; CDR3aa: CASSCQTRTKSGQRLTF; CDR3nt: TGTGCCAGCAGCTGTCAGACGAGGACAAAGTCGGGCCAACGCCTGACTTTC
d_gene: -; v_gene: TRBV6-5; j_gene: TRBJ1-2; abundance: -; CDR3aa: CASSNDGRGYGYTF; CDR3nt: TGTGCCAGCAGCAACGATGGGAGGGGGTATGGCTACACCTTC
d_gene: -; v_gene: TRBV4-2; j_gene: TRBJ2-7; abundance: -; CDR3aa: CASSQWQGSTYEQYF; CDR3nt: TGTGCCAGCAGCCAGTGGCAGGGGTCAACCTACGAGCAGTACTTC
d_gene: -; v_gene: TRBV6-6; j_gene: TRBJ2-5; abundance: -; CDR3aa: CASSQGGTRETQYF; CDR3nt: TGTGCCAGCAGTCAGGGGGGTACTAGAGAGACCCAGTACTTC
d_gene: -; v_gene: TRBV6-1; j_gene: TRBJ1-2; abundance: few; CDR3aa: CASSEALQGLYGYTF; CDR3nt: TGTGCCAGCAGTGAAGCGCTTCAGGGACTCTATGGCTACACCTTC
d_gene: -; v_gene: TRBV9; j_gene: TRBJ1-1; abundance: -; CDR3aa: CASSEGPRGSAFEAFF; CDR3nt: TGTGCCAGCAGCGAGGGCCCCCGGGGGAGCGCCTTTGAAGCTTTCTTT
d_gene: TRBD2; v_gene: TRBV2; j_gene: TRBJ2-7; abundance: -; CDR3aa: CASSELGSGRPTLYEQYF; CDR3nt: TGTGCCAGCAGTGAATTGGGTAGCGGGAGACCGACCCTCTACGAGCAGTACTTC
d_gene: -; v_gene: TRBV15; j_gene: TRBJ2-1; abundance: -; CDR3aa: CATSGKKGPGTPLYNEQFF; CDR3nt: TGTGCCACCAGCGGTAAGAAGGGGCCCGGGACACCTCTTTACAATGAGCAGTTCTTC
d_gene: -; v_gene: TRBV2; j_gene: TRBJ2-3; abundance: -; CDR3aa: CASSQTVGDTDTQYF; CDR3nt: TGTGCCAGCAGTCAGACAGTCGGTGACACAGATACGCAGTATTTT
d_gene: TRBD1; v_gene: TRBV4-2; j_gene: TRBJ1-5; abundance: -; CDR3aa: CASSQDGRGDQPQHF; CDR3nt: TGTGCCAGCAGCCAAGACGGCAGGGGGGACCAGCCCCAGCATTTT
d_gene: TRBD1; v_gene: TRBV19; j_gene: TRBJ2-1; abundance: -; CDR3aa: CASSTGTGRNEQFF; CDR3nt: TGTGCCAGTAGTACAGGGACAGGGAGAAATGAGCAGTTCTTC
d_gene: TRBD2; v_gene: TRBV6-5; j_gene: TRBJ2-1; abundance: -; CDR3aa: CASSYTGLAANEQFF; CDR3nt: TGTGCCAGCAGTTACACGGGACTAGCGGCCAATGAGCAGTTCTTC
d_gene: TRBD1; v_gene: TRBV7-8; j_gene: TRBJ2-2; abundance: once; CDR3aa: CASSLLQTGLNTGELFF; CDR3nt: TGTGCCAGCAGCCTCCTTCAGACAGGGTTAAACACCGGGGAGCTGTTTTTT
d_gene: -; v_gene: TRBV7-2; j_gene: TRBJ2-4; abundance: -; CDR3aa: CASSLGRGGPQNIQYF; CDR3nt: TGTGCCAGCAGCTTAGGGCGCGGGGGCCCCCAAAACATTCAGTACTTC
d_gene: -; v_gene: TRBV7-2; j_gene: TRBJ2-7; abundance: -; CDR3aa: CASSIARVADYEQYF; CDR3nt: TGTGCCAGCAGCATAGCCCGGGTCGCAGATTACGAGCAGTACTTC
d_gene: TRBD1; v_gene: TRBV30; j_gene: TRBJ1-1; abundance: -; CDR3aa: CAWSVQGQWTAFF; CDR3nt: TGTGCCTGGAGTGTACAGGGACAGTGGACCGCTTTCTTT
d_gene: TRBD1; v_gene: TRBV28; j_gene: TRBJ2-7; abundance: -; CDR3aa: CASSPGTASYEQYF; CDR3nt: TGTGCCAGCAGCCCCGGGACAGCCTCCTACGAGCAGTACTTC
d_gene: TRBD1; v_gene: TRBV28; j_gene: TRBJ1-2; abundance: -; CDR3aa: CAIAETGQVRGYTF; CDR3nt: TGTGCCATCGCTGAGACGGGACAGGTCCGGGGCTACACCTTC
d_gene: TRBD1; v_gene: TRBV4-2; j_gene: TRBJ1-5; abundance: -; CDR3aa: CASSQDRKSGTGGNQPQHF; CDR3nt: TGTGCCAGCAGCCAAGATAGAAAGTCAGGGACAGGGGGCAATCAGCCCCAGCATTTT
d_gene: -; v_gene: TRBV28; j_gene: TRBJ1-2; abundance: -; CDR3aa: CASSSGDRANYGYTF; CDR3nt: TGTGCCAGCAGTTCAGGGGATAGAGCTAACTATGGCTACACCTTC
d_gene: TRBD2; v_gene: TRBV11-2; j_gene: TRBJ2-7; abundance: -; CDR3aa: CASSWTSGGGEQYF; CDR3nt: TGTGCCAGCAGCTGGACTAGCGGGGGGGGCGAGCAGTACTTC
d_gene: TRBD2; v_gene: TRBV4-1; j_gene: TRBJ2-7; abundance: once; CDR3aa: CASSQDVLLAESYEQYF; CDR3nt: TGCGCCAGCAGCCAAGATGTTTTGCTAGCGGAGTCCTACGAGCAGTACTTC
d_gene: -; v_gene: TRBV7-3; j_gene: TRBJ1-1; abundance: -; CDR3aa: CASSKRGNTEAFF; CDR3nt: TGTGCCAGCAGCAAAAGAGGGAACACTGAAGCTTTCTTT
d_gene: -; v_gene: TRBV19; j_gene: TRBJ1-1; abundance: -; CDR3aa: CASSISGAGLNTEAFF; CDR3nt: TGTGCCAGTAGTATTTCTGGGGCCGGACTGAACACTGAAGCTTTCTTT
d_gene: -; v_gene: TRBV30; j_gene: TRBJ1-2; abundance: -; CDR3aa: CAWRPTLVGYGYTF; CDR3nt: TGTGCCTGGAGGCCTACACTGGTCGGGTATGGCTACACCTTC
d_gene: -; v_gene: TRBV25-1; j_gene: TRBJ1-1; abundance: -; CDR3aa: CASSLPGQVTEAFF; CDR3nt: TGTGCCAGCTCCCTGCCGGGACAAGTCACTGAAGCTTTCTTT
d_gene: TRBD1; v_gene: TRBV18; j_gene: TRBJ1-1; abundance: -; CDR3aa: CASSPRTGETEAFF; CDR3nt: TGTGCCAGCTCACCTCGGACAGGGGAAACTGAAGCTTTCTTT
d_gene: TRBD2; v_gene: TRBV7-3; j_gene: TRBJ2-1; abundance: -; CDR3aa: CASSLSPLGTRYNEQFF; CDR3nt: TGTGCCAGCAGCTTATCCCCCCTCGGGACTAGATACAATGAGCAGTTCTTC
d_gene: TRBD1; v_gene: TRBV7-9; j_gene: TRBJ1-4; abundance: -; CDR3aa: CASSLGQGWDEKLFF; CDR3nt: TGTGCCAGCAGCTTAGGACAGGGATGGGATGAAAAACTGTTTTTT
d_gene: -; v_gene: TRBV7-2; j_gene: TRBJ1-1; abundance: -; CDR3aa: CASSLARGQNTEAFF; CDR3nt: TGTGCCAGCAGCTTAGCGCGTGGGCAGAACACTGAAGCTTTCTTT
d_gene: -; v_gene: TRBV19; j_gene: TRBJ1-2; abundance: few; CDR3aa: CASSIGGFYGYTF; CDR3nt: TGTGCCAGTAGTATTGGCGGATTCTATGGCTACACCTTC
d_gene: TRBD1; v_gene: TRBV19; j_gene: TRBJ1-5; abundance: -; CDR3aa: CASSVRRTGVGSNQPQHF; CDR3nt: TGTGCCAGTAGTGTACGCCGGACAGGGGTAGGGAGCAATCAGCCCCAGCATTTT
d_gene: -; v_gene: TRBV27; j_gene: TRBJ1-2; abundance: -; CDR3aa: CASRNADGEGYTF; CDR3nt: TGTGCCAGCAGGAACGCGGACGGGGAAGGCTACACCTTC
d_gene: -; v_gene: TRBV5-1; j_gene: TRBJ1-2; abundance: -; CDR3aa: CASSGTNYGYTF; CDR3nt: TGCGCCAGCAGCGGGACAAACTATGGCTACACCTTC
d_gene: TRBD1; v_gene: TRBV18; j_gene: TRBJ1-1; abundance: -; CDR3aa: CASSPHWTGNTEAFF; CDR3nt: TGTGCCAGCTCACCCCATTGGACAGGCAACACTGAAGCTTTCTTT
d_gene: -; v_gene: TRBV7-9; j_gene: TRBJ2-5; abundance: -; CDR3aa: CASSLGLVRETQYF; CDR3nt: TGTGCCAGCAGCTTAGGCCTCGTACGGGAGACCCAGTACTTC